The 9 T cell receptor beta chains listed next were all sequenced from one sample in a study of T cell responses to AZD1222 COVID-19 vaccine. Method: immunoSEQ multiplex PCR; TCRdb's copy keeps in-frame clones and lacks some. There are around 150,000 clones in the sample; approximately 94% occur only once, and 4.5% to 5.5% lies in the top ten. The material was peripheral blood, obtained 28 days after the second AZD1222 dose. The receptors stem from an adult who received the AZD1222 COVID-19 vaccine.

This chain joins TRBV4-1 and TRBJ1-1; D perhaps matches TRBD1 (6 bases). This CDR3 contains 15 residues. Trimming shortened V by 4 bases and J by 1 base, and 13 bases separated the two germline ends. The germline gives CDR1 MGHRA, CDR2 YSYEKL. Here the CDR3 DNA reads TGCGCCAGCAGCCGCTCTCCAGGGGCGAACACTGAAGCTTTCTTT. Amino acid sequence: CASSRSPGANTEAFF.

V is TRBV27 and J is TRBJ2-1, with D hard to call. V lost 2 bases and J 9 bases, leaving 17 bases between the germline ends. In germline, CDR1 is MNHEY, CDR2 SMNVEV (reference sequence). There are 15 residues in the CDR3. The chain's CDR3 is CASSLATEIFGEQFF. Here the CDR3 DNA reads TGTGCCAGCAGTTTAGCCACCGAGATCTTTGGTGAGCAGTTCTTC.

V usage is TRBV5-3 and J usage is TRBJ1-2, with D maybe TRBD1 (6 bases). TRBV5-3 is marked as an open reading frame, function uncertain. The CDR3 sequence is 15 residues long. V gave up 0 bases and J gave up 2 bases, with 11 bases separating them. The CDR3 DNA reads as TGTGCCAGAAGCTTGGTTGTCAGGGGAAACTATGGCTACACCTTC. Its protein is CARSLVVRGNYGYTF.

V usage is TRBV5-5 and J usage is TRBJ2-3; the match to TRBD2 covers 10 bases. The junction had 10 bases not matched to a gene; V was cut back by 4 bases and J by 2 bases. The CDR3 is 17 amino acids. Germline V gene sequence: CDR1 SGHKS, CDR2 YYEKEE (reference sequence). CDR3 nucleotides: TGTGCCAGCAGCCCCCCAGCGGGAGGGCCTTCCACAGATACGCAGTATTTT. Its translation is CASSPPAGGPSTDTQYF.

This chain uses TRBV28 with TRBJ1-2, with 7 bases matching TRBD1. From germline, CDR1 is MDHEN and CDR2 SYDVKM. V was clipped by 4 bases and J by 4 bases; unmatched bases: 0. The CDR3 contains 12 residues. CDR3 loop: CASSSGGYGYTF. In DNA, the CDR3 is TGTGCCAGCAGTTCAGGGGGCTATGGCTACACCTTC.

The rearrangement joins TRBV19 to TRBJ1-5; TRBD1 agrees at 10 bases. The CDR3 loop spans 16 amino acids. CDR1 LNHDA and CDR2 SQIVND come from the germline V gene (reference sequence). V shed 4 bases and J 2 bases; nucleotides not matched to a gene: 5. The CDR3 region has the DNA TGTGCCAGTAGTAGAGAGACAGGGGGCGGCAATCAGCCCCAGCATTTT. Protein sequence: CASSRETGGGNQPQHF.

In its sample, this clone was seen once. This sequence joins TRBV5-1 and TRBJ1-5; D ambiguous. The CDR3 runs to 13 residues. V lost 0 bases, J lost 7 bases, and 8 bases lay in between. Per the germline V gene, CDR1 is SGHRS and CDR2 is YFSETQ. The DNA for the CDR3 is TGCGCCAGCAGCTTGGGACCGGGACAGCCCCAGCATTTT. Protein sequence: CASSLGPGQPQHF.

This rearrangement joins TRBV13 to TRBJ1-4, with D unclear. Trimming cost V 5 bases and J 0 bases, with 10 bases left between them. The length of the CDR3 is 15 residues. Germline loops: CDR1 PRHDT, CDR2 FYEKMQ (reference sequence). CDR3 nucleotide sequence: TGTGCCAGCAGCCCGACGGGTTCAACTAATGAAAAACTGTTTTTT. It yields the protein CASSPTGSTNEKLFF.

CDR3 bases: TGTGCCAGCAGATCTTTACGAGGGGGGGCTCGAGAAGCTTTCTTT. Protein: CASRSLRGGAREAFF. The V and J genes are TRBV28 and TRBJ1-1, with D possibly TRBD1 on 6 matching bases. The CDR3 consists of 15 residues. Germline assignment: CDR1 MDHEN and CDR2 SYDVKM. With 6 bases removed from V and 8 bases from J, the gap between germline ends came to 22 bases.